This TCR beta chain was found in a study of T cells in localized non-small cell lung cancer. Broader study findings: Sequencing was restricted to one tumor region; therefore, heterogeneity remains possible.

Trimming shortened V by 8 bases and J by 2 bases, and 25 bases separated the two germline ends. This CDR3 has 17 amino acids. CDR1 and CDR2 (germline): LNHDA, SQIVND (reference sequence). Sequenced by immunoSEQ multiplex PCR; TCRdb stores in-frame clones only, minus some. This sample has 55,000 to 80,000 clones; 70% to 90% occur once, and the top ten carry approximately 15%. Concerning this clone itself: What it recognizes is unknown.

This chain joins TRBV19 and TRBJ2-7, with a possible D match to TRBD2 (7 bases). The specimen comprised peripheral blood, sampled before any cancer treatment. The source of this sequence is a female donor of 60 years or more with stage I lung adenocarcinoma. CDR3 residues: CASGAHGGGSAAYEQYF. The DNA of the CDR3 is TGTGCCAGTGGAGCCCACGGGGGCGGGAGCGCCGCCTACGAGCAGTACTTC.